This entry lists 27 T cell receptor beta chains sequenced from one sample in a study of T cell responses to AZD1222 COVID-19 vaccine. Libraries were prepared by immunoSEQ multiplex PCR; TCRdb keeps only in-frame clonotypes and omits some of them. Here the sample spans approximately 120,000 clones, over 85% being singletons. The sample was peripheral blood, taken on day 0 of AZD1222 vaccination. These receptors all come from an adult in good health.

The chain uses TRBV5-8 and TRBJ2-3, with 7 bases lining up with TRBD2. Germline lookup yields CDR1 SGHTS and CDR2 YDEGEE. V trimming: 0 bases; J trimming: 4 bases; junction bases outside the gene matches: 14. This CDR3 has 18 amino acids. In nucleotides, the CDR3 is TGTGCCAGCAGCTTGGATCGGGACTACGAGGTATTTTCAGATACGCAGTATTTT. This gives the protein CASSLDRDYEVFSDTQYF.

CDR3 amino acids: CASSQERGPGAGKSHHYGYTF. CDR3 DNA sequence: TGCGCCAGCAGCCAAGAGAGGGGCCCGGGGGCGGGTAAATCGCACCACTATGGCTACACCTTC. The V and J genes are TRBV4-1 and TRBJ1-2, with D possibly TRBD1 on 6 matching bases. The ends were cut back, 0 bases at V and 3 bases at J, with 29 bases in the middle. This CDR3 contains 21 residues. Germline lookup yields CDR1 MGHRA and CDR2 YSYEKL.

The chain employs TRBV19 and TRBJ1-1, with 8 bases matching TRBD1. This CDR3 comprises 14 residues. V was pared by 7 bases and J by 4 bases, with 8 bases of the junction left unmatched. Germline V gene sequence: CDR1 LNHDA, CDR2 SQIVND (reference sequence). CDR3 protein: CASKVTGAPTEAFF. In nucleotides, the CDR3 is TGTGCCAGTAAGGTGACAGGGGCTCCCACTGAAGCTTTCTTT.

This clone was picked up one time. V and J are TRBV7-3 and TRBJ2-3; TRBD2 aligns across 7 bases. Germline V gene data show CDR1 as SGHTA and CDR2 as FQGTGA. V lost 4 bases, J lost 2 bases, and 9 bases stayed unmatched. This CDR3 is 16 amino acids long. For the CDR3, the DNA is TGTGCCAGCAGCTCAACCGGGACTACCAACACAGATACGCAGTATTTT. This encodes CASSSTGTTNTDTQYF. The complete variable domain, with remaining parts taken from reference TRBV7-3 and TRBJ2-3, reads GAGVSQTPSNKVTEKGKYVELRCDPISGHTALYWYRQSLGQGPEFLIYFQGTGAADDSGLPNDRFFAVRPEGSVSTLKIQRTERGDSAVYLCASSSTGTTNTDTQYFGPGTRLTVL.

This chain links TRBV27 with TRBJ1-5, with D tentatively TRBD1 (5 bases). Germline V gene data show CDR1 as MNHEY and CDR2 as SMNVEV (reference sequence). V gave up 2 bases and J gave up 4 bases, with 9 bases separating them. The CDR3 contains 14 residues. The chain's CDR3 is CASSLGPGNQPQHF. The CDR3 DNA follows: TGTGCCAGCAGTTTAGGGCCAGGGAATCAGCCCCAGCATTTT.

The V and J genes are TRBV5-1 and TRBJ1-4, with D hard to call. The germline gives CDR1 SGHRS, CDR2 YFSETQ. V was pared by 1 base and J by 8 bases, with 18 bases between. The CDR3 is made up of 16 amino acids. CDR3 amino acids: CASSLYGVGNYEKLFF. The CDR3 nucleotides are TGCGCCAGCAGCTTGTATGGGGTGGGCAATTACGAAAAACTGTTTTTT.

V gene TRBV27 combines with J gene TRBJ2-6; TRBD1 agrees at 8 bases. This CDR3 has 16 residues. The trim removed 5 bases at V and 2 bases at J, leaving 5 bases unmatched. Germline CDR1 MNHEY, CDR2 SMNVEV (reference sequence). The CDR3 DNA is TGTGCCAGCAGTGGGACAGGAAATACTGGGGCCAACGTCCTGACTTTC. Residues: CASSGTGNTGANVLTF. The full variable domain, with the rest looked up from reference TRBV27 and TRBJ2-6, is EAQVTQNPRYLITVTGKKLTVTCSQNMNHEYMSWYRQDPGLGLRQIYYSMNVEVTDKGDVPEGYKVSRKEKRNFPLILESPSPNQTSLYFCASSGTGNTGANVLTFGAGSRLTVL.

V gene TRBV19 combines with J gene TRBJ2-1; D unresolved. Trimming took 4 bases from V and 0 from J, leaving 4 bases between them. The CDR3 has 13 residues. CDR1 is LNHDA and CDR2 is SQIVND in the germline V gene (reference sequence). The CDR3 region is CASSTHSYNEQFF. In nucleotides, the CDR3 is TGTGCCAGTAGTACCCACTCCTACAATGAGCAGTTCTTC.

The J gene is TRBJ1-6, the V gene TRBV27, with TRBD1 matching over 8 bases. V was clipped by 7 bases and J by 5 bases; unmatched bases: 10. CDR3 length: 16 amino acids. The germline V gene encodes CDR1 MNHEY and CDR2 SMNVEV (reference sequence). Here the CDR3 reads CASKSQGALNNSPLHF. The CDR3, as DNA: TGTGCCAGCAAATCTCAGGGGGCTTTAAATAATTCACCCCTCCACTTT.

This sequence joins TRBV18 and TRBJ1-2; D not certain. Germline CDR1 and CDR2: KGHSH and LQKENI. Deletions cut 1 base from V and 3 bases from J, with 15 bases between. The length of the CDR3 is 16 residues. CDR3 residues: CASSPLRGIGDYGYTF. CDR3 coding DNA: TGTGCCAGCTCACCACTCCGGGGTATAGGCGACTATGGCTACACCTTC.

The chain carries TRBV6-5 and TRBJ1-1; D is uncertain. V was shortened by 2 bases and J by 4 bases, with 14 bases between the two germline ends. Germline CDR1 and CDR2: MNHEY and SVGAGI. CDR3 size: 15 residues. Written as DNA, the CDR3 is TGTGCCAGCAGTTACGACAATACTGCGGGCACTGAAGCTTTCTTT. It codes for CASSYDNTAGTEAFF.

V usage is TRBV5-5 and J usage is TRBJ2-1; perhaps TRBD2 as D (6 bases). The length of the CDR3 is 15 residues. Trimming left V 2 bases short and J 3 bases short, with 12 bases between. CDR1 is SGHKS and CDR2 is YYEKEE in the germline V gene (reference sequence). The CDR3 loop reads CASSLSGDLYNEQFF. The CDR3 DNA is TGTGCCAGCAGCTTATCGGGAGACCTCTACAATGAGCAGTTCTTC.

The sample holds one count of this clone. V is TRBV19 and J is TRBJ2-1; D not certain. The V end was cut by 1 base, the J end by 10 bases, with 11 bases between. This CDR3 is 13 amino acids long. Per germline, CDR1 LNHDA and CDR2 SQIVND (reference sequence). CDR3 DNA: TGTGCCAGTAGTATAGGGACCCGGTCCGAGCAGTTCTTC. It is translated as CASSIGTRSEQFF.

The genes are TRBV20-1 and TRBJ1-1; D is unresolved. Germline assignment: CDR1 DFQATT and CDR2 SNEGSKA (reference sequence). CDR3 length: 13 residues. Between the trimmed V and J ends, which lost 3 bases and 1 base, there was a span of 9 bases. CDR3 in DNA: TGCAGTGCTAGTAGACGGGGGAACACTGAAGCTTTCTTT. Translation: CSASRRGNTEAFF.

This clone was seen only once. The CDR3 DNA is TGTGCCAGCAGCTTTTTTCTGAAGTACAATGAGCAGTTCTTC. Translated: CASSFFLKYNEQFF. The V call is TRBV7-2, the J call TRBJ2-1; D uncertain. Germline V CDR1 and CDR2: SGHTA, FQGNSA. The CDR3 runs to 14 residues. The V and J ends lost 3 bases and 4 bases respectively, with 10 bases between them.

The chain uses TRBV24-1 and TRBJ2-2, with 7 bases lining up with TRBD1. CDR3 length equals 15 residues. Germline CDR1 KGHDR, CDR2 SFDVKD. Trimming removed 7 bases from V and 3 bases from J; junction bases left unmatched: 7. DNA for the CDR3: TGTGCCACCAGCCCGTCGGACAGGTACACCGGGGAGCTGTTTTTT. As protein: CATSPSDRYTGELFF.

The chain joins TRBV4-3 to TRBJ2-1, with TRBD2 as a possible D gene (5 bases). Trimming took off 0 bases at V and 9 bases at J, with 12 bases between the two ends. This CDR3 is built from 14 residues. Germline CDR1 LGHNA, CDR2 YSLEER. CDR3 amino acids: CASSQDFRTFEQFF. The DNA for the CDR3 is TGCGCCAGCAGCCAAGATTTTCGGACTTTTGAGCAGTTCTTC.

This clone was seen a single time. The gene calls are TRBV19 and TRBJ1-5; 11 nucleotides agree with TRBD1. CDR3 length: 15 residues. With V trimmed by 7 bases and J by 7 bases, 9 bases remained unmatched. The germline V gene has CDR1 LNHDA and CDR2 SQIVND (reference sequence). CDR3 in amino acids: CASIPGTGGLQPQHF. CDR3 DNA sequence: TGTGCCAGTATCCCCGGGACAGGGGGTCTACAGCCCCAGCATTTT.

Note on this clone: The sample has other DNA sequences that encode this CDR3 too. V usage is TRBV28 and J usage is TRBJ1-1; D is undetermined. The germline V gene has CDR1 MDHEN and CDR2 SYDVKM. CDR3 length: 12 amino acids. Trimming cost V 2 bases and J 5 bases, with 6 bases left between them. The CDR3 is CASSLVGTEAFF. The CDR3 DNA follows: TGTGCCAGCAGTTTAGTGGGGACTGAAGCTTTCTTT.

J is TRBJ1-1 and V is TRBV20-1; the D gene is possibly TRBD1 (5 bases). The CDR3 extends over 13 amino acids. Per the germline V gene, CDR1 is DFQATT and CDR2 is SNEGSKA (reference sequence). V was shortened by 3 bases and J by 4 bases, with 12 bases between the two germline ends. The CDR3 DNA sequence: TGCAGTGCTAGTGACCCCGGGGGCACTGAAGCTTTCTTT. Its translation: CSASDPGGTEAFF.

The CDR3 nucleotides read TGTGCCAGCAGCTTAGAGACAGGGGTGGATGGCTACACCTTC. This codes for CASSLETGVDGYTF. The chain is built from TRBV7-2 and TRBJ1-2; 8 positions match TRBD1. Trimming at V came to 1 base and at J to 6 bases, leaving 4 bases not matched to a gene. CDR1 SGHTA and CDR2 FQGNSA come from the germline V gene. This CDR3 is 14 amino acids long. Filled out from reference TRBV7-2 and TRBJ1-2, the complete variable domain reads GAGVSQSPSNKVTEKGKDVELRCDPISGHTALYWYRQSLGQGLEFLIYFQGNSAPDKSGLPSDRFSAERTGGSVSTLTIQRTQQEDSAVYLCASSLETGVDGYTFGSGTRLTVV.

The genes are TRBV6-5 and TRBJ2-7; 7 nucleotides align to TRBD2. V shed 6 bases and J 0 bases; nucleotides not matched to a gene: 8. The CDR3 sequence is 15 residues long. CDR1 is MNHEY and CDR2 is SVGAGI in the germline V gene. The CDR3: CASSRAGSGSYEQYF. The DNA of the CDR3 is TGTGCCAGCAGCCGAGCGGGATCGGGCTCCTACGAGCAGTACTTC.

V usage is TRBV11-3 and J usage is TRBJ2-2, with unresolved D. Trimming took off 5 bases at V and 3 bases at J, with 13 bases between the two ends. The CDR3 length is 15 residues. CDR1 SGHNT and CDR2 YENEEA come from the germline V gene. The CDR3: CASSPVRQDTGELFF. The CDR3 DNA sequence: TGTGCCAGCAGCCCCGTCCGGCAGGACACCGGGGAGCTGTTTTTT.

The chain combines TRBV9 with TRBJ2-3; 13 bases match TRBD2. The CDR3 has 15 residues. V trimming: 4 bases; J trimming: 4 bases; junction bases outside the gene matches: 3. Germline lookup yields CDR1 SGDLS and CDR2 YYNGEE. Here the CDR3 reads CASSLLAGGPDTQYF. Written as DNA, the CDR3 is TGTGCCAGCAGCCTACTAGCGGGAGGGCCAGATACGCAGTATTTT.

The chain employs TRBV3-1 (or the pseudogene TRBV3-2) and TRBJ1-3; D is ambiguous. The CDR3 loop spans 13 amino acids. Deletions cut 6 bases from V and 0 bases from J, with 6 bases between. In germline, CDR1 is LGHDT, CDR2 YNNKEL (reference sequence). The CDR3 reads CASRPSSGNTIYF. The DNA of the CDR3 is TGTGCCAGCAGGCCGAGCTCTGGAAACACCATATATTTT.

The CDR3 here is CASSLSRGAVNTEAFF. The CDR3 nucleotides read TGTGCCAGCTCACTTAGTAGGGGGGCGGTGAACACTGAAGCTTTCTTT. The chain links TRBV18 to TRBJ1-1; possible D gene TRBD1, 6 bases. Germline assignment: CDR1 KGHSH and CDR2 LQKENI. Deletions cut 4 bases from V and 0 bases from J, with 15 bases between. CDR3 length equals 16 residues.

The V gene is TRBV7-2, the J gene TRBJ2-1, with a tentative D call TRBD2 (6 bases). Germline CDR1 is SGHTA and CDR2 is FQGNSA. Trimming shortened V by 5 bases and J by 5 bases, and 10 bases separated the two germline ends. The CDR3 consists of 13 residues. The chain's CDR3 is CASSPTRNNEQFF. CDR3 in DNA: TGTGCCAGCAGCCCGACTAGAAACAATGAGCAGTTCTTC.